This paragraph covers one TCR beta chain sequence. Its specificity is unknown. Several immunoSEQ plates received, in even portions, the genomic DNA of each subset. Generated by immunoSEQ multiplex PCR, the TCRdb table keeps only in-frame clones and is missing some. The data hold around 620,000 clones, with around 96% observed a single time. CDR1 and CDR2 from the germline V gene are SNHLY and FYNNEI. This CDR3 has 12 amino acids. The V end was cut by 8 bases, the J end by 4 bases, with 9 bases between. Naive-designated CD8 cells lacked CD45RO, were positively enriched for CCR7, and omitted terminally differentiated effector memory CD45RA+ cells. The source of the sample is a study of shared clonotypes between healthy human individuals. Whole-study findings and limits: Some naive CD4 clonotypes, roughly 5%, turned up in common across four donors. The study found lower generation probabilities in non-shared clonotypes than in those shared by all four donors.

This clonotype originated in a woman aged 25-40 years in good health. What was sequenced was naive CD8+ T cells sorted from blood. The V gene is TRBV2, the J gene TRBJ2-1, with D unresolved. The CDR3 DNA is TGTGCCAGCTGGCCTGGGTACAATGAGCAGTTCTTC. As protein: CASWPGYNEQFF.